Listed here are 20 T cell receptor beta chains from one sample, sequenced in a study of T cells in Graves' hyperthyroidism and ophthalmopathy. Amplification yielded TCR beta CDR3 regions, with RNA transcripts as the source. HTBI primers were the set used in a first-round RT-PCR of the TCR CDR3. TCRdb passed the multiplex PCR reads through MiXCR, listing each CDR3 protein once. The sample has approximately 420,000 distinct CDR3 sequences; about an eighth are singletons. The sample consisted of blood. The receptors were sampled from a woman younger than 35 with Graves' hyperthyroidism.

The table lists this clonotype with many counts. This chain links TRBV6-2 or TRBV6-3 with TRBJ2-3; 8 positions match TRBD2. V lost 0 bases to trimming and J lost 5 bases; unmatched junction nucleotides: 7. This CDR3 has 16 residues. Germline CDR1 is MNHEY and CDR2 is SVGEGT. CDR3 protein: CASSYSPGRGGDTQYF. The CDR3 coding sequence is TGTGCCAGCAGTTACTCTCCTGGACGGGGGGGAGATACGCAGTATTTT.

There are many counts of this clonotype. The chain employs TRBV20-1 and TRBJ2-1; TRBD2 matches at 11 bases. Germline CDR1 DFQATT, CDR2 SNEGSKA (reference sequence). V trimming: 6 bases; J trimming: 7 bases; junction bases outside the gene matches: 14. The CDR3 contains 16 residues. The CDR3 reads CSAPGLAASEQNEQFF. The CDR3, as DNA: TGCAGTGCCCCGGGACTAGCGGCATCCGAACAGAATGAGCAGTTCTTC.

CDR3 protein: CATSDPPGQGAHTDTQYF. In nucleotides, the CDR3 is TGTGCCACCAGTGACCCCCCGGGACAGGGGGCGCATACAGATACGCAGTATTTT. The chain links TRBV24-1 to TRBJ2-3; 12 bases are a match to TRBD1. The V gene end was trimmed by 4 bases and the J gene end by 3 bases; junction bases not matched to a gene: 10. Germline-derived CDR1 and CDR2 are KGHDR and SFDVKD. The CDR3 is 18 residues long.

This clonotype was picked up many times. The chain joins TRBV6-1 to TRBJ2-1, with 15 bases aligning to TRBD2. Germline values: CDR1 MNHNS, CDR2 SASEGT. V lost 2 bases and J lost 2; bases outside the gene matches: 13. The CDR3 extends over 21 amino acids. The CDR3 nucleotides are TGTGCCAGCAGTGAATGGGGCGGACTAGCGGGAGGGCCCGTCGCCTACAATGAGCAGTTCTTC. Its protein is CASSEWGGLAGGPVAYNEQFF.

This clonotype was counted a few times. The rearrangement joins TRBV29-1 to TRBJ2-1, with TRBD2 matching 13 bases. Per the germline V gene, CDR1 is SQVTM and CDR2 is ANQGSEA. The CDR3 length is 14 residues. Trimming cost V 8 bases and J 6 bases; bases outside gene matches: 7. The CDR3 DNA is TGCAGCCTACAACTAGCGGGAGGGGCCAATGAGCAGTTCTTC. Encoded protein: CSLQLAGGANEQFF.

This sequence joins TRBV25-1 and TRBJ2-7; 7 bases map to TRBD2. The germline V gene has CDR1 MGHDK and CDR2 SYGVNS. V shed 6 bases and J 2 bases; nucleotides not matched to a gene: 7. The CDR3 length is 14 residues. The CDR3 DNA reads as TGTGCCAGCAGGCGCATAGCGGGCCCCTACGAGCAGTACTTC. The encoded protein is CASRRIAGPYEQYF.

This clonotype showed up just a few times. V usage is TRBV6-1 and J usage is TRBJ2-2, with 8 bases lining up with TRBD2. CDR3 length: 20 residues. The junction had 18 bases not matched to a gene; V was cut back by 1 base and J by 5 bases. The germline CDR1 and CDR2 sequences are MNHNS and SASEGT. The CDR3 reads CASSEVTPRGSGGVTGELFF. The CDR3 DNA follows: TGTGCCAGCAGTGAAGTAACCCCAAGGGGGTCGGGAGGGGTTACCGGGGAGCTGTTTTTT.

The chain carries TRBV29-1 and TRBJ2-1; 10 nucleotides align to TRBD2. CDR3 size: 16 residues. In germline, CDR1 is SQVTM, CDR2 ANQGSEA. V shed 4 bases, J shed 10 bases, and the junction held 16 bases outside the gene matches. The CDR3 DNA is TGCAGCGTTGTGGTGTCTAGCGGGAGTAGCGCCTACGAGCAGTTCTTC. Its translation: CSVVVSSGSSAYEQFF.

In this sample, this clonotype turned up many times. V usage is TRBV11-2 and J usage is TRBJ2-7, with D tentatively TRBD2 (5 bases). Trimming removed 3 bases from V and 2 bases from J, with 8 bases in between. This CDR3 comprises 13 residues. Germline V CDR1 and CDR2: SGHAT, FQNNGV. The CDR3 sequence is CASSFGLTYEQYF. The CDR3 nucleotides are TGTGCCAGCAGCTTCGGACTGACCTACGAGCAGTACTTC.

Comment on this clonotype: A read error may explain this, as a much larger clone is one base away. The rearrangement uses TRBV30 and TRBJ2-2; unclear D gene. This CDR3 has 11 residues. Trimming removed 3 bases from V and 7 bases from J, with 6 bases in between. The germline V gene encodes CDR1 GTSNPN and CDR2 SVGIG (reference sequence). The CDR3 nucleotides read TGTGCCTGGAGGGCCCACGGGGAGCTGTTTTTT. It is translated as CAWRAHGELFF.

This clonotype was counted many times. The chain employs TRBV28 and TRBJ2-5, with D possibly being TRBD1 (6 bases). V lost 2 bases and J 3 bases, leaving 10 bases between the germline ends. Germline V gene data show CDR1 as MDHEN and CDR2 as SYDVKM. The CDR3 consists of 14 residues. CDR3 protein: CASSLNREEETQYF. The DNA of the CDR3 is TGTGCCAGCAGTTTAAACAGGGAAGAAGAGACCCAGTACTTC.

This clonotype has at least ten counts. In DNA form, the CDR3 reads TGTGCCAGCAGCGAAGAGCCTAAAGCTTTCTTT. Translation gives CASSEEPKAFF. The chain employs TRBV7-9 and TRBJ1-1; unclear D gene. V was pared by 5 bases and J by 9 bases, with 10 bases between. Germline V CDR1 and CDR2: SEHNR, FQNEAQ (reference sequence). The CDR3 has 11 amino acids.

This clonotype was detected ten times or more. CDR3 sequence: CASRLDRTPTYEQYF. CDR3 DNA: TGTGCCAGCAGGCTGGACAGAACGCCAACCTACGAGCAGTACTTC. This sequence joins TRBV2 and TRBJ2-7; D may be TRBD1 (6 bases). This CDR3 has 15 residues. Germline V gene lookup returns CDR1 SNHLY and CDR2 FYNNEI. V lost 6 bases to trimming and J lost 2 bases, with 17 bases between them. The full variable domain, in which reference TRBV2 and TRBJ2-7 provide the parts outside the CDR3, is EPEVTQTPSHQVTQMGQEVILRCVPISNHLYFYWYRQILGQKVEFLVSFYNNEISEKSEIFDDQFSVERPDGSNFTLKIRSTKLEDSAMYFCASRLDRTPTYEQYFGPGTRLTVT.

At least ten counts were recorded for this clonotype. The CDR3 region has the DNA TGTGCCAGCTCTTCGCGGGGACTTGGGAATGAGCAGTTCTTC. It is translated as CASSSRGLGNEQFF. The chain is built from TRBV27 and TRBJ2-1; TRBD2 might be the D (6 bases). Trimming took off 8 bases at V and 7 bases at J, with 18 bases between the two ends. The CDR3 is 14 amino acids. CDR1 is MNHEY, CDR2 SMNVEV, per germline (reference sequence).

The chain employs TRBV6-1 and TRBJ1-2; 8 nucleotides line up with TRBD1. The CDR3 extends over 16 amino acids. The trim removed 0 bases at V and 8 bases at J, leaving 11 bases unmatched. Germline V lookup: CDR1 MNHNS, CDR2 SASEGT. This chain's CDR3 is CASSEARSQGASGYTF. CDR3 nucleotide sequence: TGTGCCAGCAGTGAAGCGCGATCCCAGGGGGCGAGCGGCTACACCTTC.

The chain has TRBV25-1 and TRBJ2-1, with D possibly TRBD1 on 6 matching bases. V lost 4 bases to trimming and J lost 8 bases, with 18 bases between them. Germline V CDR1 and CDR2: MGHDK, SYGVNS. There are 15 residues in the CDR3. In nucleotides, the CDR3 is TGTGCCAGCAGTGTAGTAGGGGGACCCGTCCATGAGCAGTTCTTC. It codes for CASSVVGGPVHEQFF.

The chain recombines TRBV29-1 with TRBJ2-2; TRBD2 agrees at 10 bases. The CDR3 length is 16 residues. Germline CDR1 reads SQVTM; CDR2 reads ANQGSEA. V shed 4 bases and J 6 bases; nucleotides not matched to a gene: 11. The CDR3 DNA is TGCAGCGTTGCAGGGGCTAGCGGGAGTTTAGCCGGGGAGCTGTTTTTT. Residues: CSVAGASGSLAGELFF.

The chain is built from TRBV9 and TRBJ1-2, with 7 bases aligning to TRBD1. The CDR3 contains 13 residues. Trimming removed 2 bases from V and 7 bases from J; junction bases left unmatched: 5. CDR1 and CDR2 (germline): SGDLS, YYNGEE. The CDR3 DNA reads TGTGCCAGCAGCGTTTACGACAGGGCTGGCTACACCTTC. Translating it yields CASSVYDRAGYTF.

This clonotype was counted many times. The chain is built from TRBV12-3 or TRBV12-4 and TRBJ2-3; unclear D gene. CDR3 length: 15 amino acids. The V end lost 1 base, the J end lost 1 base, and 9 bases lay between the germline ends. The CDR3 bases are TGTGCCAGCAGTTTAGAGCTATCCCGCACAGATACGCAGTATTTT. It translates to CASSLELSRTDTQYF.

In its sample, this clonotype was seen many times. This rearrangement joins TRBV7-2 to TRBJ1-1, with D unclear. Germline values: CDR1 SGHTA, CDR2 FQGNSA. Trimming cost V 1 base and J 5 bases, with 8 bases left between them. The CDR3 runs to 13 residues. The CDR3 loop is CASSLGSPTEAFF. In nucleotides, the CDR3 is TGTGCCAGCAGCTTAGGATCCCCTACTGAAGCTTTCTTT.